Included here is one TCR beta chain sequence, with context. This sample stems from a study of shared clonotypes between healthy human individuals. The repertoire was sequenced with immunoSEQ multiplex PCR; TCRdb's copy has only in-frame clones and lacks some. The table lists some 200,000 clones, 60% to 70% of them singletons. V shed 5 bases and J 5 bases; nucleotides not matched to a gene: 5. Germline loops: CDR1 SGHTA, CDR2 FQGTGA. The CDR3 length is 15 residues. The receptor's source is a man aged 25-45 years in good health. The specimen sequenced was memory CD4+ T cells sorted from blood. Subset here: CD45RA-negative fraction. The rearrangement joins TRBV7-3 to TRBJ2-1, with 11 bases that match TRBD2. CDR3 nucleotides: TGTGCCAGCAGCCCACGACTAGCGGGAAACAATGAGCAGTTCTTC. Amino acids: CASSPRLAGNNEQFF. The variable domain in full, completed from reference TRBV7-3 and TRBJ2-1, reads GAGVSQTPSNKVTEKGKYVELRCDPISGHTALYWYRQSLGQGPEFLIYFQGTGAADDSGLPNDRFFAVRPEGSVSTLKIQRTERGDSAVYLCASSPRLAGNNEQFFGPGTRLTVL.